This TCR beta chain was captured by sequencing in a study of beta chain features in type 1 diabetes. Study findings and constraints: Patients with Type 1 diabetes showed moderately but significantly shorter TCRB CDR3s in all four CD4+ subsets.

What was sequenced were expressed TCRB transcripts, since all of the isolated RNA had been reverse transcribed. Assay: immunoSEQ multiplex PCR; the TCRdb copy retains only in-frame clones and omits some. The sample has around 180,000 clones, less than 10% seen once. The CDR3 totals 16 residues. Germline V lookup: CDR1 MNHNY, CDR2 SVGAGI (reference sequence). Trimming removed 5 bases from V and 5 bases from J; junction bases left unmatched: 12. CD4+ naive, central memory, regulatory and stem cell-like memory cells were sorted via CD45RO/CCR7/CD25/CD127/CD95/CD27. This clone showed up just a few times. The antigen remains unidentified.

Sequenced sample: central memory CD4+ T cells from blood. The TCR comes from a young man with type 1 diabetes. The chain employs TRBV6-6 and TRBJ2-7; TRBD2 matches at 10 bases. The CDR3 DNA is TGTGCCAGCAGTCCCTGGGGCCAGCGGGAGGGGCACGAGCAGTACTTC. Amino acids: CASSPWGQREGHEQYF.